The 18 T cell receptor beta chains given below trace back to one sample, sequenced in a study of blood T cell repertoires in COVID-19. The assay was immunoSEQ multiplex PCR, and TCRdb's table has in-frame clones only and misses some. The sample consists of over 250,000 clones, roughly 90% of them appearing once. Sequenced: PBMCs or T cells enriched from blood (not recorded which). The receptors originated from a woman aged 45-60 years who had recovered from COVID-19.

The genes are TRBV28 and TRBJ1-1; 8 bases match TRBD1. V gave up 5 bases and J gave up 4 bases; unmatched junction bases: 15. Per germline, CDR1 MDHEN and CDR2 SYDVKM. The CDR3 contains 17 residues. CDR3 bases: TGTGCCAGCAGTACCGGACAGGGAATCAGTTGGGGCACTGAAGCTTTCTTT. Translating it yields CASSTGQGISWGTEAFF.

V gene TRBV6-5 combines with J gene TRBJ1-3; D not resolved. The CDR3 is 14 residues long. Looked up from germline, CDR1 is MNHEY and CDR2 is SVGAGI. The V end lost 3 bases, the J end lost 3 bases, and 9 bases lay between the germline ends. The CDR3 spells CASSYRGSGNTIYF. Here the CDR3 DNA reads TGTGCCAGCAGTTATCGCGGTAGTGGAAACACCATATATTTT.

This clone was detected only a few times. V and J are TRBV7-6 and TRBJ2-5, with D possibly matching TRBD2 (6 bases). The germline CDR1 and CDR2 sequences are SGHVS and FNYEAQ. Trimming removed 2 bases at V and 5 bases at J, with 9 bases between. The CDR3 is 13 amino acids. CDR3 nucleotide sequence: TGTGCCAGCAGCTTAAGGCTAGCGGAGACCCAGTACTTC. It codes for CASSLRLAETQYF.

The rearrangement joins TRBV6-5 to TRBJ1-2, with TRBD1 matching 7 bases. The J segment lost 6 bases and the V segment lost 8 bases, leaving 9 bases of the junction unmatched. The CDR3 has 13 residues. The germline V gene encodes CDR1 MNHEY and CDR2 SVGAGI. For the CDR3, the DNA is TGTGCCAGCTCCAAAACCGGGACAGATGGCTACACCTTC. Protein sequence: CASSKTGTDGYTF.

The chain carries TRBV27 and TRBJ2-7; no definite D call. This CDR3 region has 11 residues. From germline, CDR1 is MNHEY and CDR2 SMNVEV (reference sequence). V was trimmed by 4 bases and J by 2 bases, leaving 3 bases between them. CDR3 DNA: TGTGCCAGCAGTTCCGCCTACGAGCAGTACTTC. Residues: CASSSAYEQYF.

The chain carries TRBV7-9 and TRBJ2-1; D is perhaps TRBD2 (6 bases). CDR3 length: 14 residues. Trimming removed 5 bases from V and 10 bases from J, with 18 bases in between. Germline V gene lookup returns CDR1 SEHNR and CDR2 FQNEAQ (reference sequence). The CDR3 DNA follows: TGTGCCAGCAGCGTCGGGACTCCCTTTTTGGAGCAGTTCTTC. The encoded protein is CASSVGTPFLEQFF.

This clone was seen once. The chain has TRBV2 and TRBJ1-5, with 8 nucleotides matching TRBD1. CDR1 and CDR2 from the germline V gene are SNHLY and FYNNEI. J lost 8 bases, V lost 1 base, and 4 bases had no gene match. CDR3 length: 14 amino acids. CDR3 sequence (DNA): TGTGCCAGCAGTGAAGACAGGGGGTTTAAGCCCCAGCATTTT. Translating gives CASSEDRGFKPQHF.

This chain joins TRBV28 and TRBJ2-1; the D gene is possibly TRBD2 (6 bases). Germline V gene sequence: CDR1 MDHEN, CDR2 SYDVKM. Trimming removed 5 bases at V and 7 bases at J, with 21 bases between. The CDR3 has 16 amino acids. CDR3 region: CASSNPGLRKYNEQFF. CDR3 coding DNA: TGTGCCAGCAGTAACCCGGGACTCCGAAAATATAATGAGCAGTTCTTC.

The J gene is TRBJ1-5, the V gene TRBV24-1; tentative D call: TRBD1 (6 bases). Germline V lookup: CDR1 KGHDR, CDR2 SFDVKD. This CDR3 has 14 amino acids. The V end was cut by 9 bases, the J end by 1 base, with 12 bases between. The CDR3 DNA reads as TGTGCCACCGGAACCGGGACAAGCAATCAGCCCCAGCATTTT. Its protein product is CATGTGTSNQPQHF.

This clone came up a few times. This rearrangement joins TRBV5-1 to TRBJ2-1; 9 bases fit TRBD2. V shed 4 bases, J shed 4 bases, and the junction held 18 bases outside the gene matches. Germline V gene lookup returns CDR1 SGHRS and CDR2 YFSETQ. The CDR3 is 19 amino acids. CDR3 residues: CASSQRTSAVESKYNEQFF. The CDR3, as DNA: TGCGCCAGCAGCCAAAGGACTAGCGCAGTGGAGAGCAAATACAATGAGCAGTTCTTC.

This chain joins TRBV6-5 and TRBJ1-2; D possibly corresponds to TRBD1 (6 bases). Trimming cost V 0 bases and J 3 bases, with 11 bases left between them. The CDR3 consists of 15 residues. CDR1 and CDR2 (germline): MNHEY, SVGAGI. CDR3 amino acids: CASSYSRGRDYGYTF. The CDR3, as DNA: TGTGCCAGCAGTTACTCGCGGGGGCGCGACTATGGCTACACCTTC.

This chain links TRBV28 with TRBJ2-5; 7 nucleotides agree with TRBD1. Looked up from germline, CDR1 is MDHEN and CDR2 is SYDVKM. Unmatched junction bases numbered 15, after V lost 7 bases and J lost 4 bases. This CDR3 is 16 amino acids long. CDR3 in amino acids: CASTPLGRQGRETQYF. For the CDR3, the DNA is TGTGCCAGCACCCCGCTCGGTCGACAGGGAAGAGAGACCCAGTACTTC.

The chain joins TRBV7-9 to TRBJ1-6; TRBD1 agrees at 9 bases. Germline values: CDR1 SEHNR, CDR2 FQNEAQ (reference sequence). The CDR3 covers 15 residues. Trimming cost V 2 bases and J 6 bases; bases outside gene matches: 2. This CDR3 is CASSLPTGGNSPLHF. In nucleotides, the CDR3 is TGTGCCAGCAGCTTACCGACAGGGGGTAATTCACCCCTCCACTTT. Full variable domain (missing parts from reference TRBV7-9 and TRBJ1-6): DTGVSQNPRHKITKRGQNVTFRCDPISEHNRLYWYRQTLGQGPEFLTYFQNEAQLEKSRLLSDRFSAERPKGSFSTLEIQRTEQGDSAMYLCASSLPTGGNSPLHFGNGTRLTVT.

The CDR3 protein is CASSDHRAPNEKLFF. DNA for the CDR3: TGTGCCAGTAGTGACCACAGGGCACCTAATGAAAAACTGTTTTTT. The chain joins TRBV19 to TRBJ1-4; maybe TRBD1 (6 bases). Germline values: CDR1 LNHDA, CDR2 SQIVND (reference sequence). The germline V and J ends were trimmed by 5 bases and 3 bases, with 13 bases remaining between them. The CDR3 consists of 15 residues.

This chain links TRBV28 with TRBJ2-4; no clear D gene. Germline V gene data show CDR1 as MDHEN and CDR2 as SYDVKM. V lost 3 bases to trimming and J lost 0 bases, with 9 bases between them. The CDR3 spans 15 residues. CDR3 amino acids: CASSFLREAKNIQYF. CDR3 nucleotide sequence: TGTGCCAGCAGTTTCCTGCGAGAAGCCAAAAACATTCAGTACTTC. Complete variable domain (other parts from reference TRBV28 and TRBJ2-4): DVKVTQSSRYLVKRTGEKVFLECVQDMDHENMFWYRQDPGLGLRLIYFSYDVKMKEKGDIPEGYSVSREKKERFSLILESASTNQTSMYLCASSFLREAKNIQYFGAGTRLSVL.

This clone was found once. The CDR3 protein is CASSPTPDSQDNSPLHF. CDR3 DNA sequence: TGCGCCAGCAGCCCGACCCCGGACAGCCAGGACAATTCACCCCTCCACTTT. V usage is TRBV4-3 and J usage is TRBJ1-6; TRBD1 might be the D (6 bases). CDR1 and CDR2 from the germline V gene are LGHNA and YSLEER. This CDR3 contains 17 residues. Trimming left V 4 bases short and J 7 bases short, with 20 bases between.

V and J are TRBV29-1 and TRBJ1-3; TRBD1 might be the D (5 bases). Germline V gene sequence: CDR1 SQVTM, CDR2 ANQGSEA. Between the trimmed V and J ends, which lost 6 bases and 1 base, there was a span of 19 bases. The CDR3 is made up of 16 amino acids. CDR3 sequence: CSVEVRKGRSGNTIYF. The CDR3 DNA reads TGCAGCGTGGAGGTCCGAAAGGGGAGGTCTGGAAACACCATATATTTT. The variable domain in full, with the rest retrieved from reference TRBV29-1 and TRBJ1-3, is SAVISQKPSRDICQRGTSLTIQCQVDSQVTMMFWYRQQPGQSLTLIATANQGSEATYESGFVIDKFPISRPNLTFSTLTVSNMSPEDSSIYLCSVEVRKGRSGNTIYFGEGSWLTVV.

The CDR3 coding sequence is TGCGCCAGCAGCTTGGACAGGGGCTACGAGCAGTACTTC. Residues: CASSLDRGYEQYF. The J gene is TRBJ2-7, the V gene TRBV5-1; 7 nucleotides match TRBD1. With 0 bases clipped from V and 3 bases from J, the junction kept 0 bases outside the gene matches. Germline CDR1 SGHRS, CDR2 YFSETQ. The CDR3 runs 13 residues.